This T cell receptor beta chain appears in the sequencing data of a study of blood T cells in healthy people across ages. Study-wide results and limits: Whereas aged donors had fewer naive CD4+ cells, long-lived donors had more of them and higher diversity. CMV status of donors was not determined, possibly confounding expanded clonotype changes.

The V segment lost 3 bases and the J segment 1 base; nucleotides outside the gene matches: 4. CDR1 and CDR2 from the germline V gene are DFQATT and SNEGSKA (reference sequence). This CDR3 comprises 14 residues. Then a second PCR, running about 7 to 11 cycles, was carried out with a sample-barcoded 5' primer and a J-beta primer mix. In TCRdb, the 5' RACE reads were re-called with MiXCR into one record per CDR3 protein. In the table there are 550,000 to 750,000 distinct CDR3 sequences, roughly 21% of which are singletons. A note on this clonotype: Antigen unknown.

Sequencing was carried out using blood. The gene calls are TRBV20-1 and TRBJ2-5; 8 positions match TRBD1. This TCR was sampled from a man aged 65 to 85 in good health. The DNA for the CDR3 is TGCAGTGCTAGCAGGGGACAGGTCCAAGAGACCCAGTACTTC. Its protein product is CSASRGQVQETQYF.